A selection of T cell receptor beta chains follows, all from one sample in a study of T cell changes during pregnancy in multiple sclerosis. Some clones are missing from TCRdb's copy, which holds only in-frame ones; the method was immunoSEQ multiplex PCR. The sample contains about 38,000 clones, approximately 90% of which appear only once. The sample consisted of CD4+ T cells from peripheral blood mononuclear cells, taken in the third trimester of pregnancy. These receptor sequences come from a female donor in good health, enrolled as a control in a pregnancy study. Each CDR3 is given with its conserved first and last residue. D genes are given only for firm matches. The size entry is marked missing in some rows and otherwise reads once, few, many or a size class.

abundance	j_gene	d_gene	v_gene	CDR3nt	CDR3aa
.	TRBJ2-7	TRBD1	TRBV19	TGTGCCAGTGCGCTTTTGGGACAGGGCAACGAGCAGTACTTC	CASALLGQGNEQYF
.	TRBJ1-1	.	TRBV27	TGTGCCAGCAGTTTATGGGCAGACCTGAACACTGAAGCTTTCTTT	CASSLWADLNTEAFF
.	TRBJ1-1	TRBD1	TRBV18	TGTGCCAGCTCACCAGACAGGGGGTTCGGGGCTTTCTTT	CASSPDRGFGAFF
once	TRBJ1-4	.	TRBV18	TGTGCCAGCTCAAAGAGCCTACAGGATGAAAAACTGTTTTTT	CASSKSLQDEKLFF
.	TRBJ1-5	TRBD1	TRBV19	TGTGCCAGTAATTTACAGGGGTTTGGCAATCAGCCCCAGCATTTT	CASNLQGFGNQPQHF
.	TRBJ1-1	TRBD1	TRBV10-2	TGCGCCAGCAGTGAGAGGGGGCCCCGAACTGAAGCTTTCTTT	CASSERGPRTEAFF
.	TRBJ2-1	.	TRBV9	TGTGCCAGCGCGAGGATGTACAATGAGCAGTTCTTC	CASARMYNEQFF
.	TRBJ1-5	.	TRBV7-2	TGTGCCAGCAGCTTTGAACAGAATCAGCCCCAGCATTTT	CASSFEQNQPQHF
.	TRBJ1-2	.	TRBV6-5	TGTGCCAGCTCTCGGGGGGGCGGCTACACCTTC	CASSRGGGYTF
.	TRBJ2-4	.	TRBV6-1	TGTGCCAGCAGTGAAGTTATCGGGGTCCTAGCCAAAAACATTCAGTACTTC	CASSEVIGVLAKNIQYF
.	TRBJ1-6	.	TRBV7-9	TGTGCCAGCAGCCTAGGACCGTCGAGGCTAAATTCACCCCTCCACTTT	CASSLGPSRLNSPLHF
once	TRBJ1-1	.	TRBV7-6	TGTGCCAGCAGCTTACAGCGGATGAACACTGAAGCTTTCTTT	CASSLQRMNTEAFF
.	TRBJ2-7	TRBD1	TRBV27	TGTGCCAGCAGTCCCGGGACAGGGGGCTACGAGCAGTACTTC	CASSPGTGGYEQYF
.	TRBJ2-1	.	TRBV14	TGTGCCAGCAGCCAAGTAGGCGGGACAGAAAAGAAGCAGTTCTTC	CASSQVGGTEKKQFF